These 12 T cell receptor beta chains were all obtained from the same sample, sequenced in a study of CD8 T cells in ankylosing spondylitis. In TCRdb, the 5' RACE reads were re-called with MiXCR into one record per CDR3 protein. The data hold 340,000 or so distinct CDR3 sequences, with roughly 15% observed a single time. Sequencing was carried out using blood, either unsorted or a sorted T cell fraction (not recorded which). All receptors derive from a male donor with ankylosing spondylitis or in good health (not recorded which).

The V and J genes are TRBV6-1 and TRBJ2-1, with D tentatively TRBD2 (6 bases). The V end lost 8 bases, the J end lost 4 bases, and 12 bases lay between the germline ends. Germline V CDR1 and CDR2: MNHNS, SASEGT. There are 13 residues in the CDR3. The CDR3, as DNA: TGTGCCAGCGACGTTGGGGGGTACAATGAGCAGTTCTTC. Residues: CASDVGGYNEQFF.

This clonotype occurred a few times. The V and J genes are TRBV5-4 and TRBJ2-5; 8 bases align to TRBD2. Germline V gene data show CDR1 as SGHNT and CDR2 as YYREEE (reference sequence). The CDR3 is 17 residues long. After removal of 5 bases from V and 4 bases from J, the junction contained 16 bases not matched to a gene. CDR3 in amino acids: CASRPLGSGEVGETQYF. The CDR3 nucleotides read TGTGCCAGCAGACCCCTGGGTAGCGGGGAAGTGGGAGAGACCCAGTACTTC.

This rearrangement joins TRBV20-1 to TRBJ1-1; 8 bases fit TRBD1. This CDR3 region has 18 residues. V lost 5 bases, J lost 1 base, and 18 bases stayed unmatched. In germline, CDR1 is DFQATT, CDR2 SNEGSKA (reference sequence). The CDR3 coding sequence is TGCAGTGCTGACCCTCCGGCAGGGGGCGATGGGGGGAACACTGAAGCTTTCTTT. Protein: CSADPPAGGDGGNTEAFF.

The CDR3 region has the DNA TGTGCCAGCAGCTTAGTCCCCGGCCGGGGGACAGATACGCAGTATTTT. Its protein is CASSLVPGRGTDTQYF. The V and J genes are TRBV11-3 and TRBJ2-3; the D gene is possibly TRBD2 (6 bases). V was pared by 1 base and J by 3 bases, with 14 bases between. The CDR3 contains 16 residues. Germline CDR1 is SGHNT and CDR2 is YENEEA.

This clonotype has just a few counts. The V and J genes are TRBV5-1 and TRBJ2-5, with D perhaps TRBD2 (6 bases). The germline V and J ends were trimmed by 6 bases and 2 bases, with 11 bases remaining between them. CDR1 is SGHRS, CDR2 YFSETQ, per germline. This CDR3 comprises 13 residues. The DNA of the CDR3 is TGCGCCAGCACAATAAGCGGGCAAGAGACCCAGTACTTC. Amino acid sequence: CASTISGQETQYF.

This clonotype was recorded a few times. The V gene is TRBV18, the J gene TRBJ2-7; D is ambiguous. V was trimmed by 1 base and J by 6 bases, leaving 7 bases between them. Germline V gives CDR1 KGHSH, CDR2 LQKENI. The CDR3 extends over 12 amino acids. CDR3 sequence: CASSPQRFEQYF. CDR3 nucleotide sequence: TGTGCCAGCTCACCACAGAGGTTCGAGCAGTACTTC.

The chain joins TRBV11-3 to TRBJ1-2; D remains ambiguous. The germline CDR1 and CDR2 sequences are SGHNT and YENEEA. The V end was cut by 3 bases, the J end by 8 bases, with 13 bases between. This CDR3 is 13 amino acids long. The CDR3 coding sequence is TGTGCCAGCAGCTTCTCTGACTTGGGGGGCTACACCTTC. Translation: CASSFSDLGGYTF.

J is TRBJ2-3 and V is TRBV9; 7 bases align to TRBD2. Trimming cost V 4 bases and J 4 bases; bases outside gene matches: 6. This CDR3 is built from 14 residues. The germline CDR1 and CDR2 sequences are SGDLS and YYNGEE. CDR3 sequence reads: CASSRATSPDTQYF. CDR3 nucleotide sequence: TGTGCCAGCAGCCGCGCGACTAGCCCAGATACGCAGTATTTT.

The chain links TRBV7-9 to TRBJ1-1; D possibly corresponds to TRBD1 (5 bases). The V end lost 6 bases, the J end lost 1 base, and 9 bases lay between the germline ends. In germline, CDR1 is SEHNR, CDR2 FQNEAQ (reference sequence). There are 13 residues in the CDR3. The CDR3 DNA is TGTGCCAGCAGGATCGGGGGGAACACTGAAGCTTTCTTT. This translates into CASRIGGNTEAFF. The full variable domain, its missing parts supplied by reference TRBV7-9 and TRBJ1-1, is DTGVSQNPRHKITKRGQNVTFRCDPISEHNRLYWYRQTLGQGPEFLTYFQNEAQLEKSRLLSDRFSAERPKGSFSTLEIQRTEQGDSAMYLCASRIGGNTEAFFGQGTRLTVV.

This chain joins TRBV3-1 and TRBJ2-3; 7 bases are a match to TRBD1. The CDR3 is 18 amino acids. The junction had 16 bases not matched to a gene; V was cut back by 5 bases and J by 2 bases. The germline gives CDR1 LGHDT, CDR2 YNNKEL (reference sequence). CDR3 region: CASSSRQGTKLDTDTQYF. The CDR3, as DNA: TGTGCCAGCAGCTCTCGACAGGGAACGAAGTTGGACACAGATACGCAGTATTTT.

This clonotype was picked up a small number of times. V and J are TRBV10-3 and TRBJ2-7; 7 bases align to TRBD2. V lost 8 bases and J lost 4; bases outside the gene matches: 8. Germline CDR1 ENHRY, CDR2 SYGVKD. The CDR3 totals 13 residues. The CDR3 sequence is CAIGAGEAYEQYF. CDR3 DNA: TGTGCCATCGGTGCGGGGGAGGCATACGAGCAGTACTTC.

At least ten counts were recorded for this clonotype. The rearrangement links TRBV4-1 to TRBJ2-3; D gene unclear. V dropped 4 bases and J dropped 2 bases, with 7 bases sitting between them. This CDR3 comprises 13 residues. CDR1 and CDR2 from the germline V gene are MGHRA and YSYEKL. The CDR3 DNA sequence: TGCGCCAGCAGCCGGCCCGACACAGATACGCAGTATTTT. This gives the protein CASSRPDTDTQYF.